What follows are 3 T cell receptor beta chains derived from one specimen sequenced in a study of Ad26.COV2.S vaccination and SARS-CoV-2 variants. Here immunoSEQ multiplex PCR was the method, and the copy in TCRdb shows in-frame clones only, minus some. The sample records about 400,000 clones, about 89% being singletons. Sample treatment: roughly 18 received Ad26.COV2.S at low or high dose, single or two shots; five or six received placebo; per-sample allocation not given. The investigators took samples on day 63 after the first vaccine or placebo injection. Sequences were derived from peripheral blood, sampled in a trial of Ad26.COV2.S vaccine versus placebo. The receptors originated from a person aged 18-65 years who received the Ad26.COV2.S COVID-19 vaccine or a placebo.

The rearrangement links TRBV5-4 to TRBJ1-2, with D uncertain. The germline V gene has CDR1 SGHNT and CDR2 YYREEE (reference sequence). The CDR3 extends over 13 amino acids. Trimming took off 4 bases at V and 2 bases at J, with 9 bases between the two ends. CDR3 in amino acids: CASSITQNYGYTF. Written as DNA, the CDR3 is TGTGCCAGCAGCATAACACAGAACTATGGCTACACCTTC.

This sequence joins TRBV13 and TRBJ1-1; D possibly corresponds to TRBD1 (6 bases). The CDR3 covers 14 residues. Looked up from germline, CDR1 is PRHDT and CDR2 is FYEKMQ (reference sequence). Between the trimmed V and J ends, which lost 5 bases and 5 bases, there was a span of 15 bases. CDR3 in amino acids: CASSQTGTTTEAFF. CDR3 nucleotide sequence: TGTGCCAGCAGCCAAACAGGGACAACAACTGAAGCTTTCTTT.

This chain uses TRBV29-1 with TRBJ1-2; tentative D call: TRBD1 (6 bases). With 6 bases removed from V and 4 bases from J, the gap between germline ends came to 12 bases. The CDR3 consists of 12 residues. Germline-derived CDR1 and CDR2 are SQVTM and ANQGSEA. CDR3 sequence: CSVGRGPYGYTF. DNA of the CDR3: TGCAGCGTAGGCAGGGGTCCCTATGGCTACACCTTC.